Included here is one T cell receptor (beta chain) sequence, with context. Its specificity is not known. Some clones are missing from TCRdb's copy, which holds only in-frame ones; the method was immunoSEQ multiplex PCR. The sample gives 60,000 or so clones, 77% of which show up once; roughly 5.2% is in the top ten. The data are from a study of pediatric ulcerative colitis. Whole-study findings and limits: Total lymphocyte DNA, not sorted subsets, was the template. A couple of rectal clonotypes were found only in ulcerative colitis patients, all of them.

V dropped 3 bases and J dropped 3 bases, with 6 bases sitting between them. There are 13 residues in the CDR3. In germline, CDR1 is WNHNN, CDR2 SYGVQD (reference sequence). V and J are TRBV10-1 and TRBJ2-4; D possibly corresponds to TRBD2 (5 bases). Sequencing was performed on blood. The TCR was taken from a boy between 10 and 17 years old with moderate ulcerative colitis. The CDR3 loop reads CASSDGGKNIQYF. Written as DNA, the CDR3 is TGCGCCAGCAGTGACGGAGGCAAAAACATTCAGTACTTC.